This T cell receptor (beta chain) was obtained from a study of blood T cell repertoires in COVID-19. About the study: The analysed material was cDNA or gDNA that came from T cells, B-cell-depleted T cells, or PBMCs.

Donors were grouped by their self-reported clinical history. This clone was detected ten times or more. V gave up 3 bases and J gave up 1 base; unmatched junction bases: 4. The CDR3 extends over 15 amino acids. In germline, CDR1 is LNHDA, CDR2 SQIVND (reference sequence). Study processing details: For nucleated cells, counts were estimated from reference gene primer amplification. The repertoire was sequenced with immunoSEQ multiplex PCR; TCRdb's copy has only in-frame clones and lacks some. V and J calls and clone size are copied from that table; D and trimming were computed from the DNA. The sample shows about 170,000 clones, 65% to 90% of them seen only once.

The sequenced sample was PBMCs or T cells enriched from blood (not recorded which). The TCR comes from a man in his fifties or sixties who had recovered from COVID-19. The V call is TRBV19, the J call TRBJ2-3; 7 bases match TRBD2. The CDR3 sequence is CASSIGAGRTDTQYF. For the CDR3, the DNA is TGTGCCAGTAGTATCGGAGCGGGGCGCACAGATACGCAGTATTTT.